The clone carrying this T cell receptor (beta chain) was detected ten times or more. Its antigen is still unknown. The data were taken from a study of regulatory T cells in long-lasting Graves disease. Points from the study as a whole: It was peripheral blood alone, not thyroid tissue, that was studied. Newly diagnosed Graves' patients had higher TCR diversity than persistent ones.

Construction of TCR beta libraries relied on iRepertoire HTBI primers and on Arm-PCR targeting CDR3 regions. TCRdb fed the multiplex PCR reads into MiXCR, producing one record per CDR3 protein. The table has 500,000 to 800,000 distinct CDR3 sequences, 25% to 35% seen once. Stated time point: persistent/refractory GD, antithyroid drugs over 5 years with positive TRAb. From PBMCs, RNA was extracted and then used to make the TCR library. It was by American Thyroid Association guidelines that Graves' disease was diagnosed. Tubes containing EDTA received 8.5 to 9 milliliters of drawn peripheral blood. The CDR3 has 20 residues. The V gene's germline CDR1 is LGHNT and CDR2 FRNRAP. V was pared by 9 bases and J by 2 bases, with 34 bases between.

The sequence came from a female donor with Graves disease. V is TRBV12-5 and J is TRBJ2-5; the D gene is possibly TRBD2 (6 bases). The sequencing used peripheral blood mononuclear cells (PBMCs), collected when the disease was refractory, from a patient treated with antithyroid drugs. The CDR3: CAREGSWALAYQVAQETQYF. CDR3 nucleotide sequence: TGTGCTAGGGAGGGCTCGTGGGCACTAGCTTACCAAGTGGCGCAAGAGACCCAGTACTTC.